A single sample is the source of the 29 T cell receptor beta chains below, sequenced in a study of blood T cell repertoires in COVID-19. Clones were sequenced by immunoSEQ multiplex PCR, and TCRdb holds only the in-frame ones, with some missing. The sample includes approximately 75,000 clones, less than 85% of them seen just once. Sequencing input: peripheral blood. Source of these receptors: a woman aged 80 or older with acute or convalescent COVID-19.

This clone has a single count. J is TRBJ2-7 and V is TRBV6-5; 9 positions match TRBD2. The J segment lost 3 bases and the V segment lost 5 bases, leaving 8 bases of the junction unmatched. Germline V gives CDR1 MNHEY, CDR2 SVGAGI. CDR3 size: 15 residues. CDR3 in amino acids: CASSLKREEFYEQYF. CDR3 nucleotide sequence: TGTGCCAGCAGTCTAAAGCGGGAGGAGTTCTACGAGCAGTACTTC.

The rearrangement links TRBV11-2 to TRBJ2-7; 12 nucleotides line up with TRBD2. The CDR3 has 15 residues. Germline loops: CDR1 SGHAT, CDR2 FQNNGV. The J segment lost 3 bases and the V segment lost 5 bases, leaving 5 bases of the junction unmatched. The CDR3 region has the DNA TGTGCCAGCAGCCAGTGGACTAGCGGGAACTACGAGCAGTACTTC. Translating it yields CASSQWTSGNYEQYF.

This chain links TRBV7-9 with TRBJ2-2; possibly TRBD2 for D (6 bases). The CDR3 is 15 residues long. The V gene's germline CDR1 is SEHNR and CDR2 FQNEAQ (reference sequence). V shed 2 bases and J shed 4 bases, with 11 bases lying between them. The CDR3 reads CASSLHGGGTGELFF. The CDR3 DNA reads TGTGCCAGCAGCTTACACGGGGGTGGCACCGGGGAGCTGTTTTTT.

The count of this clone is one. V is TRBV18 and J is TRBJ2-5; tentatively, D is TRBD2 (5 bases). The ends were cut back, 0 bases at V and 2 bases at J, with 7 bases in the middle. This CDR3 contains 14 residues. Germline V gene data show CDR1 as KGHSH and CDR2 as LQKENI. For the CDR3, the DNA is TGTGCCAGCTCACCACCCGGGAAGCAAGAGACCCAGTACTTC. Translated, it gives CASSPPGKQETQYF.

DNA for the CDR3: TGTGCCATCAGTGAAAGGGTAGCGGTCGATGAGCAGTTCTTC. It translates to CAISERVAVDEQFF. The chain combines TRBV10-3 with TRBJ2-1, with D perhaps TRBD2 (6 bases). The CDR3 is made up of 14 amino acids. Trimming left V 3 bases short and J 8 bases short, with 14 bases between. Germline CDR1 reads ENHRY; CDR2 reads SYGVKD.

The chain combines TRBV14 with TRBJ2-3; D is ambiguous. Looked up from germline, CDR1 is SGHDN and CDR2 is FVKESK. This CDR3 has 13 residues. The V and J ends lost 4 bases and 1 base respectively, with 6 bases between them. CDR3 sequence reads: CASSPRGTDTQYF. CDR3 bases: TGTGCCAGCAGCCCCCGAGGCACAGATACGCAGTATTTT.

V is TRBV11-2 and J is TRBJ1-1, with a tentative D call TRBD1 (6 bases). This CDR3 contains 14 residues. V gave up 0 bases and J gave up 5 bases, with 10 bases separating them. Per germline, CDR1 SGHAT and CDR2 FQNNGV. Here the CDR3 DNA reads TGTGCCAGCAGCTTAGAACAGGGTCGAACTGAAGCTTTCTTT. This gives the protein CASSLEQGRTEAFF.

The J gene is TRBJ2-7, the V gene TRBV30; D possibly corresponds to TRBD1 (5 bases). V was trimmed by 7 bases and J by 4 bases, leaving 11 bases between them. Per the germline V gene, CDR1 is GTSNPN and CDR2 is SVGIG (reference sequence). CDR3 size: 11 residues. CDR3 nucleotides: TGTGCCTCCCTAAGGGGTTACGAGCAGTACTTC. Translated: CASLRGYEQYF.

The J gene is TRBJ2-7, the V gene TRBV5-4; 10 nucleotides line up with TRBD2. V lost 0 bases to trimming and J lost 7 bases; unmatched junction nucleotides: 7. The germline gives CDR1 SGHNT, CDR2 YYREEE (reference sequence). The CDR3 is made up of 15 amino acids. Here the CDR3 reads CASSLASGGAGEQYF. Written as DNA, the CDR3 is TGTGCCAGCAGCTTGGCGAGCGGGGGGGCAGGGGAGCAGTACTTC.

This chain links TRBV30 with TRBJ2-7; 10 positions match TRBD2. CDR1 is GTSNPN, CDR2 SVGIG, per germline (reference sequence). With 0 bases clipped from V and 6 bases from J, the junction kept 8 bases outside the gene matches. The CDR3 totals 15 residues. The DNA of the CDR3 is TGTGCCTGGAGTGTAACAAGCGGGGGGGCCAGCGAGCAGTACTTC. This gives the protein CAWSVTSGGASEQYF.

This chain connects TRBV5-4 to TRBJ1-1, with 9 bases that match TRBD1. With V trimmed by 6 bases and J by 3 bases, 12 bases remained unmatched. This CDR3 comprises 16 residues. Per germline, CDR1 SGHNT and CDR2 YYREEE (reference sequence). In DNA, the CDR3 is TGTGCCAGCACTCAAGTCCCGGGACAGGGAGACACTGAAGCTTTCTTT. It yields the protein CASTQVPGQGDTEAFF.

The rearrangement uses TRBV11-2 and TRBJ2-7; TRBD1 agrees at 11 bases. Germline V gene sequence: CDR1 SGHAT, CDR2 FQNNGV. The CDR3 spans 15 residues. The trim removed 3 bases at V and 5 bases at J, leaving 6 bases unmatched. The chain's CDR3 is CASSFAGQGDHEQYF. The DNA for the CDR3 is TGTGCCAGCAGCTTCGCGGGACAGGGGGACCACGAGCAGTACTTC.

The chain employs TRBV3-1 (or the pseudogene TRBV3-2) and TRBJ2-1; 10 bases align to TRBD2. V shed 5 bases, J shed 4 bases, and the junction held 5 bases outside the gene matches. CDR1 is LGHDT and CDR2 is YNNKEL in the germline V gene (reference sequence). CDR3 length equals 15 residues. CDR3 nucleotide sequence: TGTGCCAGCAGCTTTATAGCGGGGGGATACAATGAGCAGTTCTTC. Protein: CASSFIAGGYNEQFF.

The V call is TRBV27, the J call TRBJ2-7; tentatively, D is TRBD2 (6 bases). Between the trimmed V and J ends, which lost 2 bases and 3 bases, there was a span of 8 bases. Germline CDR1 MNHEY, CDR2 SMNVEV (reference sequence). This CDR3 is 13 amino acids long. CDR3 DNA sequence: TGTGCCAGCAGTTTAAACGGGGGCTACGAGCAGTACTTC. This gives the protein CASSLNGGYEQYF.

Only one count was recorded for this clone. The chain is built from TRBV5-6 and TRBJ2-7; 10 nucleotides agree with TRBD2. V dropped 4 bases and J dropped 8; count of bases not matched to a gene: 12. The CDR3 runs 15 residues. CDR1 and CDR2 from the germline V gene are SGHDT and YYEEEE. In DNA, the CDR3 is TGTGCCAGCAGCGCGACCTTAACTAGCGGGGACAAGCAGTACTTC. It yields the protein CASSATLTSGDKQYF.

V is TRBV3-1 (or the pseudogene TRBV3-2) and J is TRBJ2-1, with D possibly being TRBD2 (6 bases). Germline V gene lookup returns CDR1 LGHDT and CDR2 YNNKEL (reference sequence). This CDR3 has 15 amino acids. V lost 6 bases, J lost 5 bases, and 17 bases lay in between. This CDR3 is CASSHSGTGNNEQFF. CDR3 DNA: TGTGCCAGCAGTCACTCCGGGACTGGGAACAATGAGCAGTTCTTC.

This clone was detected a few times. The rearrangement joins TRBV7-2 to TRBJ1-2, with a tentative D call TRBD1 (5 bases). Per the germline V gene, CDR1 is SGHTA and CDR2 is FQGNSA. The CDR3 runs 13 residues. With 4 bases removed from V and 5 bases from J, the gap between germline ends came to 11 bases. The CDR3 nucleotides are TGTGCCAGCAGCTCCACTCAGGGATATGGCTACACCTTC. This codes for CASSSTQGYGYTF.

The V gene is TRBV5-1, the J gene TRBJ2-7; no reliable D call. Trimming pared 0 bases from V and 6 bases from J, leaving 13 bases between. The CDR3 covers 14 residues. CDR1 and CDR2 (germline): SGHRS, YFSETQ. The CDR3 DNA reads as TGCGCCAGCAGCTTGGATCAGGTTGTAAGCGAGCAGTACTTC. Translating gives CASSLDQVVSEQYF.

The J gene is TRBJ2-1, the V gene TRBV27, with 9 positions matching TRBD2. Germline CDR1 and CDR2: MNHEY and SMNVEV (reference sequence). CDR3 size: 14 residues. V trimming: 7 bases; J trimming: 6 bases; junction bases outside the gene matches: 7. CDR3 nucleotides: TGTGCCAGCACCGGACTAGCGATGAGCAATGAGCAGTTCTTC. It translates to CASTGLAMSNEQFF.

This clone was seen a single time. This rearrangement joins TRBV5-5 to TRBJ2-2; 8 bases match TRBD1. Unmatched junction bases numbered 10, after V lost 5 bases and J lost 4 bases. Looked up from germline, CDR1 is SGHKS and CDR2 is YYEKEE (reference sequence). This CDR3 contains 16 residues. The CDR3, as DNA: TGTGCCAGCAGTTTTATTACAGGGGGAGGCACCGGGGAGCTGTTTTTT. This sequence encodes CASSFITGGGTGELFF.

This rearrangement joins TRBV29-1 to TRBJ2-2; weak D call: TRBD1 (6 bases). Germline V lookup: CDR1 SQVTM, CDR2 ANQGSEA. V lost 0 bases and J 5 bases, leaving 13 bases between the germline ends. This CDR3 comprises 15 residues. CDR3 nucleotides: TGCAGCGTTGAAGATCCTGGCAGGGGAACCGGGGAGCTGTTTTTT. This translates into CSVEDPGRGTGELFF.

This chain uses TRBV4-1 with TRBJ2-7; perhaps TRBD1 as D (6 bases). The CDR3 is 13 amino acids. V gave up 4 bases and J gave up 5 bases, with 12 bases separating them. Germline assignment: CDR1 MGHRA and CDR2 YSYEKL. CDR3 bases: TGCGCCAGCAGCCTTAAAGGGGGAGACGAGCAGTACTTC. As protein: CASSLKGGDEQYF.

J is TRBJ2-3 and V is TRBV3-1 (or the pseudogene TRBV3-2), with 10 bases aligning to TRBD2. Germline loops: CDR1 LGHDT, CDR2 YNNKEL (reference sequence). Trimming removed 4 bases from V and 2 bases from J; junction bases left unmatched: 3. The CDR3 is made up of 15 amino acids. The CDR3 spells CASSPLAGLTDTQYF. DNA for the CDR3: TGTGCCAGCAGCCCACTAGCGGGGCTCACAGATACGCAGTATTTT.

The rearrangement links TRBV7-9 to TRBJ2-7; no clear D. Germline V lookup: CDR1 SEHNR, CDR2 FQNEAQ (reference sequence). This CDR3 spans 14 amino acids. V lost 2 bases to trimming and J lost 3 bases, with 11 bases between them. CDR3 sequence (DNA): TGTGCCAGCAGCTTAACTCTCGAAAGCTACGAGCAGTACTTC. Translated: CASSLTLESYEQYF.

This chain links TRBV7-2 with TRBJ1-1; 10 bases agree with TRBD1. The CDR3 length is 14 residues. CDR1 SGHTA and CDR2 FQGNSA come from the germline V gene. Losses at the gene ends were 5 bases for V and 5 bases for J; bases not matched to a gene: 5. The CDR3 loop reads CASSGDRGRTEAFF. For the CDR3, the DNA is TGTGCCAGCAGCGGGGACAGGGGTAGGACTGAAGCTTTCTTT.

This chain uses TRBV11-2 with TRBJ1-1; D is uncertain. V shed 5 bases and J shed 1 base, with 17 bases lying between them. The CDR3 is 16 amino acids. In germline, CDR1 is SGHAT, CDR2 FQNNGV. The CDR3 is CASSPRPGDPNTEAFF. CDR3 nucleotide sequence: TGTGCCAGCAGCCCCCGCCCGGGAGATCCGAACACTGAAGCTTTCTTT.

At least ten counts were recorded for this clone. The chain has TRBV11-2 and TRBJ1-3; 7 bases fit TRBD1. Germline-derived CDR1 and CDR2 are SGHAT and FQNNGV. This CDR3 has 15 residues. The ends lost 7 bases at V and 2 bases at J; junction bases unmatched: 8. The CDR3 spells CASTETTGTGNTIYF. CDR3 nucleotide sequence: TGTGCCAGCACCGAAACGACAGGGACTGGAAACACCATATATTTT.

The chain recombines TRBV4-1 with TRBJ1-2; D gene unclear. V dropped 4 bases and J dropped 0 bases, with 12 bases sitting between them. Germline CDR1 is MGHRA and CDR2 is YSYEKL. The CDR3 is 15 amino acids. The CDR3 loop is CASSREDKANYGYTF. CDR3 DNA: TGCGCCAGCAGCCGAGAAGACAAAGCTAACTATGGCTACACCTTC.

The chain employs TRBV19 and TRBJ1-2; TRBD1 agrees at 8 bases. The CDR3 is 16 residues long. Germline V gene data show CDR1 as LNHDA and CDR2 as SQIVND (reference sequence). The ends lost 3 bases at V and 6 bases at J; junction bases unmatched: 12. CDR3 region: CASSILLPGTGDGYTF. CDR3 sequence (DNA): TGTGCCAGTAGTATTCTCCTTCCCGGGACAGGAGATGGCTACACCTTC.